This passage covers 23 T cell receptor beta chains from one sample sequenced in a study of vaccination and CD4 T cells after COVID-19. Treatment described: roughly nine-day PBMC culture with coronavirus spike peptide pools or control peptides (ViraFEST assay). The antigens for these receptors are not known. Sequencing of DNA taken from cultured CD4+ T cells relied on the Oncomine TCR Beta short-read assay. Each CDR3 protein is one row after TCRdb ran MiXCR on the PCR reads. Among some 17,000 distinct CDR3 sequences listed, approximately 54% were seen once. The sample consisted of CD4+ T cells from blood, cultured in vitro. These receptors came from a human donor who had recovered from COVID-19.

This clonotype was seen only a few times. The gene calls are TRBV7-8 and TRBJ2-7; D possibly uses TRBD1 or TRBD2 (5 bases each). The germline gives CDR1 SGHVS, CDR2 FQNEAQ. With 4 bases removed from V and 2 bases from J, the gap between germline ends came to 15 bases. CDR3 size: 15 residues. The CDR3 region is CASSSPGRRTYEQYF. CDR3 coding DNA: TGTGCCAGCAGCTCACCGGGACGGCGGACCTACGAGCAGTACTTC.

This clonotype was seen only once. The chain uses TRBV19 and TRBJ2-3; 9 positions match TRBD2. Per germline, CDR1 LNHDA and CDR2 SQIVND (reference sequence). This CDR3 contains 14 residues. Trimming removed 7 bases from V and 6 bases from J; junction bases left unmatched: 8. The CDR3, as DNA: TGTGCCAGTACGGTTGCGGGGGGGAGTGATACGCAGTATTTT. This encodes CASTVAGGSDTQYF.

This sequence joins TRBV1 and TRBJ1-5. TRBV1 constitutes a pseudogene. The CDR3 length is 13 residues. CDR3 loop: CTSSQDRVQPQHF. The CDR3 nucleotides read TGCACCAGCAGCCAAGACAGAGTTCAGCCCCAGCATTTT.

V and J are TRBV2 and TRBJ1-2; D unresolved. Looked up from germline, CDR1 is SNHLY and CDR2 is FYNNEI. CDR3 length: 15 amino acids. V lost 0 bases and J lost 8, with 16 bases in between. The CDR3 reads CASSEAPRGPLGYTF. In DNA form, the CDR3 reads TGTGCCAGCAGTGAAGCCCCCCGTGGCCCCCTAGGCTACACCTTC.

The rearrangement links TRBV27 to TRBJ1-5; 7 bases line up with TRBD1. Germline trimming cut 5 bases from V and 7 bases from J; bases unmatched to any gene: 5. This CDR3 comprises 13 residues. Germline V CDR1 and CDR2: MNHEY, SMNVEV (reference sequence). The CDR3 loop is CASSRTGLQPQHF. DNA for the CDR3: TGTGCCAGCAGTCGGACAGGTCTACAGCCCCAGCATTTT.

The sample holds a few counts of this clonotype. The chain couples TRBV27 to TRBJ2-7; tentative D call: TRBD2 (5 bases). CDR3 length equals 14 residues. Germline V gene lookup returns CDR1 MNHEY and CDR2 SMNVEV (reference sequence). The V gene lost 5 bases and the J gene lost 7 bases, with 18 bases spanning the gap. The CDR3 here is CASSPQRTRREQYF. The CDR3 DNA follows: TGTGCCAGCAGTCCCCAGCGGACCCGACGGGAGCAGTACTTC.

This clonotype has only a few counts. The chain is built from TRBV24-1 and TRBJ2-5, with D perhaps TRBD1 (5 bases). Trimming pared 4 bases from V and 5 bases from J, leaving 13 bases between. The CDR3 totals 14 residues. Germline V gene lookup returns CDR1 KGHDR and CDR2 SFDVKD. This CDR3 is CATSDLQDPETQYF. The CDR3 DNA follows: TGTGCCACCAGTGACCTACAGGACCCGGAGACCCAGTACTTC.

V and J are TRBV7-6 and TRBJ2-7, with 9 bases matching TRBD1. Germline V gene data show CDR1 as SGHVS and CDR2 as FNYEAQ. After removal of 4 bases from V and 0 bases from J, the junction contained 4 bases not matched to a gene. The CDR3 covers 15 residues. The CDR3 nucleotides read TGTGCCAGCAGCTCAGACAGGGGGGCCTCCTACGAGCAGTACTTC. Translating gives CASSSDRGASYEQYF.

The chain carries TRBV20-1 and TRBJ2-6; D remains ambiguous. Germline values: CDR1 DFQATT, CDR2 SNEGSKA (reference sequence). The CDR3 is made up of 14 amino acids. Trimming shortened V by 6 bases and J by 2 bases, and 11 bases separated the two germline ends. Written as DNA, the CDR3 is TGCAGTGCCATCGGCCCGGCTGGGGCCAACGTCCTGACTTTC. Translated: CSAIGPAGANVLTF.

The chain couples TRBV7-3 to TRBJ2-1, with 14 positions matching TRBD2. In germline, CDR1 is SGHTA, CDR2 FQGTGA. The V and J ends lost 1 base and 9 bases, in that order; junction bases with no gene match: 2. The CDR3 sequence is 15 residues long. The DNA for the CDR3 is TGTGCCAGCAGCTTAAGACTAGCGGGGGGGAGTGAGCAGTTCTTC. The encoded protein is CASSLRLAGGSEQFF.

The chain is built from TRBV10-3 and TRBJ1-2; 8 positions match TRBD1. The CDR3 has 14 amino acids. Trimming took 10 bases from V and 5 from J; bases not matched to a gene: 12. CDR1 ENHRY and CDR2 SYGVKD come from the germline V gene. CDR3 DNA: TGTGCCACCTCCGGCGACAGGGGTGGATATGGCTACACCTTC. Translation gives CATSGDRGGYGYTF.

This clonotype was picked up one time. CDR3 bases: TGTGCCAGCAGCTACCTTTCCAATGGACACTATGAAGAGACCCAGTACTTC. It is translated as CASSYLSNGHYEETQYF. The chain is built from TRBV7-9 and TRBJ2-5, with D perhaps TRBD1 (5 bases). Trimming removed 4 bases at V and 3 bases at J, with 21 bases between. The CDR3 is 17 amino acids. The V gene's germline CDR1 is SEHNR and CDR2 FQNEAQ (reference sequence).

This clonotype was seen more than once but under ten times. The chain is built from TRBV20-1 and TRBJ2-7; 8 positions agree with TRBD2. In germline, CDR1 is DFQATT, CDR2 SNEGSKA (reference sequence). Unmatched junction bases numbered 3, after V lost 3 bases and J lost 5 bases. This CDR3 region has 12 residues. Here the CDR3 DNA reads TGCAGTGCTAGCGGGAGGGGAAACGAGCAGTACTTC. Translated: CSASGRGNEQYF.

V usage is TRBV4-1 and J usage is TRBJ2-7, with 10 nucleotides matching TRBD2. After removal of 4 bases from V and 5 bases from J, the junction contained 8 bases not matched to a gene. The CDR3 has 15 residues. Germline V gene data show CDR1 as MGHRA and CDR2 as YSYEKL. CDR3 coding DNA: TGCGCCAGCAGCCGATGGCTAGCGGGAGTGGACGAGCAGTACTTC. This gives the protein CASSRWLAGVDEQYF.

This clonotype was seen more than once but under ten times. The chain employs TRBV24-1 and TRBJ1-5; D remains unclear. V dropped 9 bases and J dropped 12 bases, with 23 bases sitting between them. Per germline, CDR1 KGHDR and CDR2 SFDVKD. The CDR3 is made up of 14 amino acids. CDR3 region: CATGRVAARWSQHF. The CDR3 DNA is TGTGCCACCGGAAGGGTGGCAGCCCGTTGGAGCCAGCATTTT.

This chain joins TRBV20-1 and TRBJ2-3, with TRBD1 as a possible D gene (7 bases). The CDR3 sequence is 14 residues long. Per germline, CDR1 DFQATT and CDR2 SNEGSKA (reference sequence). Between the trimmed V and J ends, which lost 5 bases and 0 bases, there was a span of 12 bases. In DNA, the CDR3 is TGCAGTGCTTCCCAGGGGGGTAGCACAGATACGCAGTATTTT. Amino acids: CSASQGGSTDTQYF.

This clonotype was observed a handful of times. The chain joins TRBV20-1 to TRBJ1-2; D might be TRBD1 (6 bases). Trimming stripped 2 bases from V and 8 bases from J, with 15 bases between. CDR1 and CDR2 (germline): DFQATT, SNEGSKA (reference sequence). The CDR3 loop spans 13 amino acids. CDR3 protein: CSARFGGAVGYTF. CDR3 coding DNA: TGCAGTGCTAGATTTGGGGGCGCGGTGGGCTACACCTTC.

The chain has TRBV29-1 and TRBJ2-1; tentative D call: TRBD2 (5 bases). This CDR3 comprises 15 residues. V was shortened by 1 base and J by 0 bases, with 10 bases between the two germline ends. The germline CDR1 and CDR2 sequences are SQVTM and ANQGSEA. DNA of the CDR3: TGCAGCGTTGAAGGCGGGCAGAGCTCCTACAATGAGCAGTTCTTC. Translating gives CSVEGGQSSYNEQFF.

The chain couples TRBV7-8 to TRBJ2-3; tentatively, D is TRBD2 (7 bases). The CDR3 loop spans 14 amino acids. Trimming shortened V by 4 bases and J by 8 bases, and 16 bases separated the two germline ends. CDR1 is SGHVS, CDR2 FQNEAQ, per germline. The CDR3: CASSSLQGRATQYF. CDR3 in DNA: TGTGCCAGCAGCTCGCTGCAGGGGAGGGCTACGCAGTATTTT. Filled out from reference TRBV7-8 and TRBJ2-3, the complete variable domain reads GAGVSQSPRYKVAKRGQDVALRCDPISGHVSLFWYQQALGQGPEFLTYFQNEAQLDKSGLPSDRFFAERPEGSVSTLKIQRTQQEDSAVYLCASSSLQGRATQYFGPGTRLTVL.

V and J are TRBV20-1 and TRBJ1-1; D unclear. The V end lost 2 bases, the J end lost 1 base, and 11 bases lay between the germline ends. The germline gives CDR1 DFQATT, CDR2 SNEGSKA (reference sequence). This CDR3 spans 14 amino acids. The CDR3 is CSARPRRKNTEAFF. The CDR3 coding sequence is TGCAGTGCTAGACCACGACGCAAGAACACTGAAGCTTTCTTT.

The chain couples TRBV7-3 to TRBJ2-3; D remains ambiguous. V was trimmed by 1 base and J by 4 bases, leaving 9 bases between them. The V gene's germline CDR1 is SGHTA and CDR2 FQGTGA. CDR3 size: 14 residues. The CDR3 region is CASSLRRYPDTQYF. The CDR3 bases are TGTGCCAGCAGCTTAAGAAGGTATCCAGATACGCAGTATTTT. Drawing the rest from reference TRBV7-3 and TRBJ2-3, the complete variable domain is GAGVSQTPSNKVTEKGKYVELRCDPISGHTALYWYRQSLGQGPEFLIYFQGTGAADDSGLPNDRFFAVRPEGSVSTLKIQRTERGDSAVYLCASSLRRYPDTQYFGPGTRLTVL.

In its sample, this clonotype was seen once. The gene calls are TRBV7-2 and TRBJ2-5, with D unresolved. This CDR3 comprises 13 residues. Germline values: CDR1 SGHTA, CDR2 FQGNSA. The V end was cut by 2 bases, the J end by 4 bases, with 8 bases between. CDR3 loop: CASSLIPGETQYF. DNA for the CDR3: TGTGCCAGCAGCTTAATCCCGGGAGAGACCCAGTACTTC.

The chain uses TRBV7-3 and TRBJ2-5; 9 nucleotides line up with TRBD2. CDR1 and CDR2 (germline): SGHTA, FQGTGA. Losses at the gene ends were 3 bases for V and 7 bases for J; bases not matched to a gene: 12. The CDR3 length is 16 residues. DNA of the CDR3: TGTGCCAGCAGCTTGGCCGAGCGGGGGGTAGTAGTGACCCAGTACTTC. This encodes CASSLAERGVVVTQYF.